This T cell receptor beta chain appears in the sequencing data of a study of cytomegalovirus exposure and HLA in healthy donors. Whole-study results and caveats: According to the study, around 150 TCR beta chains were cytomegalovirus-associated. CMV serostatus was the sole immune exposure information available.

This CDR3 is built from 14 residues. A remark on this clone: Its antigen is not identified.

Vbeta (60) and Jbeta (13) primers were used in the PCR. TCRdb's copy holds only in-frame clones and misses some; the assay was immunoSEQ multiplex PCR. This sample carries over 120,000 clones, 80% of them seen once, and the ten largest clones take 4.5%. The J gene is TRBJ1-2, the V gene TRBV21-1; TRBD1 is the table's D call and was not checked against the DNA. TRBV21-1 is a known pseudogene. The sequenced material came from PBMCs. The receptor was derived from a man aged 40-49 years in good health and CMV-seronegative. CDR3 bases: TGTGCCAGCAGCACTGGGGCACTGAACTATGGCTACACCTTC. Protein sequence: CASSTGALNYGYTF.